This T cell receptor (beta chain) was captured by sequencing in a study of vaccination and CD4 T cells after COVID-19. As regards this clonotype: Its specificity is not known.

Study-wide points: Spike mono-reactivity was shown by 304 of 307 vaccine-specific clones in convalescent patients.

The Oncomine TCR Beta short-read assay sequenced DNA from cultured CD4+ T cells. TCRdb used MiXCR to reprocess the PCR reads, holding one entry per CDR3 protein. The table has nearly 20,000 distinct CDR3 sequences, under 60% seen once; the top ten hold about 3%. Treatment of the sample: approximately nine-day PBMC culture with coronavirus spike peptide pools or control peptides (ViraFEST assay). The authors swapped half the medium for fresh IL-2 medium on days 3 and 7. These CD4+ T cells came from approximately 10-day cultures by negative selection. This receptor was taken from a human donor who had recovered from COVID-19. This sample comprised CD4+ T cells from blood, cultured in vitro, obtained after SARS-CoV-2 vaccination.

The CDR3 protein is CASSSRGWSNQPQHF. The CDR3 DNA reads as TGTGCCAGTAGTAGCAGGGGTTGGAGCAATCAGCCCCAGCATTTT. V gene TRBV19 combines with J gene TRBJ1-5, with D perhaps matching TRBD1 (6 bases). The CDR3 has 15 amino acids. V dropped 4 bases and J dropped 1 base, with 11 bases sitting between them. Germline CDR1 LNHDA, CDR2 SQIVND (reference sequence). Using reference TRBV19 and TRBJ1-5 for the parts outside the CDR3, the full variable domain is DGGITQSPKYLFRKEGQNVTLSCEQNLNHDAMYWYRQDPGQGLRLIYYSQIVNDFQKGDIAEGYSVSREKKESFPLTVTSAQKNPTAFYLCASSSRGWSNQPQHFGDGTRLSIL.